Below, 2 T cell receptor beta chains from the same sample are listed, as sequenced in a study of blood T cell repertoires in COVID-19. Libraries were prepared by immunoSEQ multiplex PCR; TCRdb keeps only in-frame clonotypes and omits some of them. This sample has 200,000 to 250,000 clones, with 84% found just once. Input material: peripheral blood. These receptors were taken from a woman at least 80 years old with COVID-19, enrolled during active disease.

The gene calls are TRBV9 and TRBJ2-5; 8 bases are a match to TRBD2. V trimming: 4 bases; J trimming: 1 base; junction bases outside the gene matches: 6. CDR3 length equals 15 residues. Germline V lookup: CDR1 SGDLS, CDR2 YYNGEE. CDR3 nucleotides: TGTGCCAGCAGCTTACCCGGGGGGGGCCAAGAGACCCAGTACTTC. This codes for CASSLPGGGQETQYF. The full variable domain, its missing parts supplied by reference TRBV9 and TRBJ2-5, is DSGVTQTPKHLITATGQRVTLRCSPRSGDLSVYWYQQSLDQGLQFLIQYYNGEERAKGNILERFSAQQFPDLHSELNLSSLELGDSALYFCASSLPGGGQETQYFGPGTRLLVL.

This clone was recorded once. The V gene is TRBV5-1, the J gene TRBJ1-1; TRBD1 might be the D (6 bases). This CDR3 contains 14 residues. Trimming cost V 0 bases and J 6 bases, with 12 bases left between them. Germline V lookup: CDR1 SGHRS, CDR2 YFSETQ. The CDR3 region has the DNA TGCGCCAGCAGCTTGGGACAGGTGTTCGCTGAAGCTTTCTTT. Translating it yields CASSLGQVFAEAFF.